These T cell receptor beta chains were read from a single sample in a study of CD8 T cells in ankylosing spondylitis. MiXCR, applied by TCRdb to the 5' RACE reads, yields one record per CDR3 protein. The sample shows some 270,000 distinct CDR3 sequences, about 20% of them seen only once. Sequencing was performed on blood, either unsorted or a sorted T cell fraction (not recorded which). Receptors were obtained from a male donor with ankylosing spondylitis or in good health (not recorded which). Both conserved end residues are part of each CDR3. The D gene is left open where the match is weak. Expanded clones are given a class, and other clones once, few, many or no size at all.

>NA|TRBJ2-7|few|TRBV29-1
CSVELADSYEQYF
TGCAGCGTTGAATTAGCGGACTCCTACGAGCAGTACTTC
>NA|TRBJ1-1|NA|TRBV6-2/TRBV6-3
CASSYSGRQAFF
TGTGCCAGCAGTTACTCGGGCAGGCAGGCTTTCTTT
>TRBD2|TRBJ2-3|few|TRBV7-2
CASSFLGLASTDTQYF
TGTGCCAGCAGCTTCCTAGGACTAGCGAGCACAGATACGCAGTATTTT
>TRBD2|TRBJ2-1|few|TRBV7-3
CASSLKYSGSYNEQFF
TGTGCCAGCAGCTTAAAGTATAGCGGGAGCTACAATGAGCAGTTCTTC
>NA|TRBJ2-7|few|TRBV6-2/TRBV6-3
CASTHSLDRDEQYF
TGTGCCAGCACCCACTCCCTGGACCGGGACGAGCAGTACTTC
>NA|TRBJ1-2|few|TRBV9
CASSVGDLYGYTF
TGTGCCAGCAGCGTAGGAGACCTCTATGGCTACACCTTC
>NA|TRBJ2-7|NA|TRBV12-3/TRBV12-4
CASRLGVSYEQYF
TGTGCCAGCAGGCTCGGGGTCTCCTACGAGCAGTACTTC
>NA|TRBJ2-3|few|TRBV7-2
CASSLPGSLGDTQYF
TGTGCCAGCAGCTTACCGGGCTCCCTGGGAGATACGCAGTATTTT
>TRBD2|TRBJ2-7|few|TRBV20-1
CSARTSGFYEQYF
TGCAGTGCTCGGACTAGCGGGTTCTACGAGCAGTACTTC
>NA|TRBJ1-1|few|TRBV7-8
CASSTYPNTEAFF
TGTGCCAGCAGCACATACCCGAACACTGAAGCTTTCTTT
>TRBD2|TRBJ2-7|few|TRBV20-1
CSARGLREGLYEQYF
TGCAGTGCTAGAGGTCTCCGGGAGGGCCTCTACGAGCAGTACTTC
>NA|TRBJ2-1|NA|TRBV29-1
CSVEVGVGNEQFF
TGCAGCGTTGAAGTGGGGGTGGGCAATGAGCAGTTCTTC
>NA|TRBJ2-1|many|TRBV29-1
CSVEPSSNEQFF
TGCAGCGTTGAACCGAGTTCTAATGAGCAGTTCTTC
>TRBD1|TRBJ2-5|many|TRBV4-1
CASSQGDRAETQYF
TGCGCCAGCAGCCAAGGTGACAGGGCTGAGACCCAGTACTTC